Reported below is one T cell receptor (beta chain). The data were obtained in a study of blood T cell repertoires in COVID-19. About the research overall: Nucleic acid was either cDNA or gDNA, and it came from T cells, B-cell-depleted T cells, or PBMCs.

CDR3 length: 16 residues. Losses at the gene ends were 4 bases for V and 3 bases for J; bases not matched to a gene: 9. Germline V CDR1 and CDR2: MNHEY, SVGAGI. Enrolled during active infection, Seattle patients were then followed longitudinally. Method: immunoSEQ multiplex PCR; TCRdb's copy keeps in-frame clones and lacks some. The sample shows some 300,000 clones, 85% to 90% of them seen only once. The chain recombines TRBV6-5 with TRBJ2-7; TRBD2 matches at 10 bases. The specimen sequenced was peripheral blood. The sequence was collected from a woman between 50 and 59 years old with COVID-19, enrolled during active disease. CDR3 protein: CASSLTSGKVSYEQYF. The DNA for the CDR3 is TGTGCCAGCAGTTTAACTAGCGGGAAGGTAAGCTACGAGCAGTACTTC.